This TCR beta chain was found in a study of CD8 T cells in ankylosing spondylitis. Scientists made TCR beta libraries using quantitative 5'-RACE with molecular barcodes. TCRdb processed the 5' RACE reads anew with MiXCR; each CDR3 protein has one entry. Altogether about 130,000 distinct CDR3 sequences are present, around 10% being singletons, with the ten largest covering roughly 4.3%. This clonotype was seen many times. Its matching antigen is unknown. General study results and limits: Reports say disease-linked clones showed up significantly more in matched ankylosing spondylitis synovial fluid. Ankylosing spondylitis blood appeared to carry a characteristic TCR beta motif of several highly homologous variants.

This receptor was obtained from a female donor with ankylosing spondylitis or in good health (not recorded which). The source material was blood, either unsorted or a sorted T cell fraction (not recorded which).

DNA for the CDR3: TGTGCCAGCAGTGAGGAGGAGCAGTTCTTC. Protein product: CASSEEEQFF. The rearrangement uses TRBV2 and TRBJ2-1; the D is unclear. CDR3 length: 10 residues. Germline V gene data show CDR1 as SNHLY and CDR2 as FYNNEI. Between the trimmed V and J ends, which lost 3 bases and 10 bases, there was a span of 4 bases. Using reference TRBV2 and TRBJ2-1 for the parts outside the CDR3, the full variable domain is EPEVTQTPSHQVTQMGQEVILRCVPISNHLYFYWYRQILGQKVEFLVSFYNNEISEKSEIFDDQFSVERPDGSNFTLKIRSTKLEDSAMYFCASSEEEQFFGPGTRLTVL.